The rows below give T cell receptor beta chains drawn from one sample of a study of breast tumors, draining lymph nodes, adjacent tissues. TCRdb itself ran the multiplex PCR reads through MiXCR, one entry per CDR3 protein. The repertoire includes 20,000 to 25,000 distinct CDR3 sequences, 45% to 75% of them detected once, and roughly an eighth sits in the top ten. Specimen: breast tumor tissue. These receptors all come from a female donor with breast cancer. Some clones in this sample may be carry-over from other donors' samples. Both conserved end residues are part of each CDR3. D genes are given only for firm matches. Not every row has a clone size; where given, it reads once, few, many or a size class.

TRBJ1-5 | TRBV7-2 | many | NA | TGTGCCAGCAGCCCTTCCTGGGGGGGGTACCAGCCCCAGCATTTT | CASSPSWGGYQPQHF
TRBJ1-2 | TRBV7-3 | once | NA | TGTGCCAGCAGCTTATCAGGAGGGGATGCGGGCTACACCTTC | CASSLSGGDAGYTF
TRBJ2-1 | TRBV12-3/TRBV12-4 | many | TRBD1 | TGTGCCAGCAGTTCCGGACAGGGGGGCTCTTCCTACAATGAGCAGTTCTTC | CASSSGQGGSSYNEQFF
TRBJ1-2 | TRBV29-1 | medium-sized | TRBD1 | TGCAGCGTCTTACACCGGGACAGGGGGGGCTACACCTTC | CSVLHRDRGGYTF
TRBJ1-5 | TRBV20-1 | NA | NA | TGCAGTGCTAGGAACGCTGGGGGGTTTGGCAATCAGCCCCAGCATTTT | CSARNAGGFGNQPQHF
TRBJ1-2 | TRBV24-1 | NA | TRBD1 | TGTGCCACCAGTGCCGGGACAGCCCAGTCCGGCTACACCTTC | CATSAGTAQSGYTF
TRBJ2-3 | TRBV3-2 | NA | NA | TGTGCCAGCAGCCAGGGTCAGCCAGATACGCAGTATTTT | CASSQGQPDTQYF
TRBJ2-7 | TRBV7-3 | NA | TRBD2 | TGTGCCAGCAGCTTATTTACGGGAGGTAACGAGCAGTACTTC | CASSLFTGGNEQYF
TRBJ2-5 | TRBV5-8 | NA | NA | TGTGCCAGCAACCTCAGACAGGTATGGGCCTCAGCGGAGACCCAGTACTTC | CASNLRQVWASAETQYF
TRBJ2-6 | TRBV5-6 | many | NA | TGTGCCAGCAGCTTGGGCACCTCCTCTGGGGCCAACGTCCTGACTTTC | CASSLGTSSGANVLTF
TRBJ2-2 | TRBV19 | NA | NA | TGTGCCAGTAGTGACCGAGAGGGGCTGGGCACCGGGCAGCTGCTTTTT | CASSDREGLGTGQLLF
TRBJ2-5 | TRBV20-1 | many | NA | TGCAGTGCTAGAGATCCGGGCGGTAATTCCCAAGAGACCCAGTACTTC | CSARDPGGNSQETQYF
TRBJ2-5 | TRBV2 | many | NA | TGTGCCAGCAGTGAAGCAGGGTTTCAGACCCAGTACTTC | CASSEAGFQTQYF
TRBJ2-1 | TRBV11-2 | medium-sized | TRBD2 | TGTGCCAGCAGCTTAGATCAACTAGCGGGAGCATTACAGTTCTTC | CASSLDQLAGALQFF
TRBJ1-6 | TRBV7-9 | NA | NA | TGTGCCAGCAGCCCCCGGTCCTATAATTCACCCCTCCACTTT | CASSPRSYNSPLHF
TRBJ2-1 | TRBV29-1 | many | NA | TGCAGCGTTGTTTACTACTTAGGGGAGGATGAGCAGTTCTTC | CSVVYYLGEDEQFF
TRBJ2-1 | TRBV19 | NA | TRBD2 | TGTGCCAGTAGTATAGAGCGGGAGGGGAGAAACAATGAGCAGTTCTTC | CASSIEREGRNNEQFF
TRBJ2-1 | TRBV19 | many | NA | TGTGCCAGTAGTGTGGACCCTTCGGGCGATGAGCAGTTCTTC | CASSVDPSGDEQFF
TRBJ1-4 | TRBV5-8 | NA | NA | TGTGCCAGCACCAATCTAGCGGGAGGTGAAAAACTGTTTTTT | CASTNLAGGEKLFF
TRBJ1-6 | TRBV7-8 | NA | NA | TGTGCCAGCAGCTTACAGCGGGGTCAGACACCCCTCCACTTT | CASSLQRGQTPLHF
TRBJ2-7 | TRBV29-1 | NA | NA | TGCAGCGTTGTAGTCCAGGCAAGCTCCTACGAGCAGTACTTC | CSVVVQASSYEQYF
TRBJ2-3 | TRBV6-2/TRBV6-3 | many | TRBD2 | TGTGCCAGCAGCCCTCCCGGGCGGGGGTTACCTAGCACAGATACGCAGTATTTT | CASSPPGRGLPSTDTQYF
TRBJ2-7 | TRBV19 | many | NA | TGTGCCAGTAGTATAGACAGGGGCGAGCAGTACTTC | CASSIDRGEQYF